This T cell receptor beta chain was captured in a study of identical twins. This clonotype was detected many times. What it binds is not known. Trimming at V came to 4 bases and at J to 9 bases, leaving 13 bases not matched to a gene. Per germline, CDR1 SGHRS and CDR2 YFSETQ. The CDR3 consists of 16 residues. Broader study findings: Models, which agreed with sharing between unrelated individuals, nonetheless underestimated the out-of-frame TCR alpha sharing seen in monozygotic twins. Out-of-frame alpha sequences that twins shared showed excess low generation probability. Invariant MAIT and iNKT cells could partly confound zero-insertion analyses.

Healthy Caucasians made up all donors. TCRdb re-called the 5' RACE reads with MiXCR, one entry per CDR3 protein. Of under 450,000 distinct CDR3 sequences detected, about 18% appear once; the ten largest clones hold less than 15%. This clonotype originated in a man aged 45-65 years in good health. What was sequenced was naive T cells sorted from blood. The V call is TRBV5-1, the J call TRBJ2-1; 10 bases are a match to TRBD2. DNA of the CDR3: TGCGCCAGCAGCGGGGACTCTAGCGGGGGCCGAGGTGAGCAGTTCTTC. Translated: CASSGDSSGGRGEQFF.